This T cell receptor (beta chain) is drawn from a study of CD8+CD57+ T cells in acquired aplastic anemia. Study as a whole: Mean read depth for CD4+ cells from healthy donors was around 9.9 million.

Germline values: CDR1 ENHRY, CDR2 SYGVKD. V lost 2 bases, J lost 0 bases, and 10 bases lay in between. This CDR3 comprises 15 residues. The study profiled TCR beta VDJ and CDR3 using genomic DNA as template. TCRdb re-derived calls from the reads in MiXCR, one entry per CDR3 protein. Of some 210,000 distinct CDR3 sequences listed, roughly 55% were seen once; the top ten hold around 32%. This clonotype has more than one count but fewer than ten. Its antigen is currently unknown. Study results and limitations: Patients had roughly 30 CD8+ CDR3 sequences in common with controls (the shared set). Significance was not reached for CD8+ Simpson's diversity between patients and controls.

The sample comprised sorted CD4+, CD8+, or CD8+CD57+ T cells (not recorded which) from PBMCs. The sequence was collected from a human donor in good health. The chain joins TRBV10-3 to TRBJ1-1, with D possibly being TRBD1 (6 bases). The CDR3: CAISEPGALNTEAFF. DNA of the CDR3: TGTGCCATCAGTGAGCCGGGGGCTTTGAACACTGAAGCTTTCTTT.